The subject of this entry is one TCR beta chain. This CDR3 is built from 16 residues. Germline assignment: CDR1 MNHEY and CDR2 SVGEGT. V lost 3 bases and J 2 bases, leaving 16 bases between the germline ends. These data are taken from a study of T-cell memory formation after mild COVID-19. TCRdb itself ran the 5' RACE reads through MiXCR, one entry per CDR3 protein. The table records 300,000 to 400,000 distinct CDR3 sequences, roughly 13% of them present only once. Sequencing input: PBMCs or a T cell subset sorted from them (not recorded which). The receptor was derived from a man between 18 and 35 years old who had mild COVID-19 (a few samples of this study predate the infection). Cell type and time point are not known. This chain joins TRBV6-2 or TRBV6-3 and TRBJ2-5; D is possibly TRBD1 (5 bases). CDR3 sequence reads: CASSYFPRQIQETQYF. The CDR3 nucleotides read TGTGCCAGCAGTTATTTTCCCCGACAGATTCAAGAGACCCAGTACTTC.